Listed below are T cell receptor beta chains from one sample, sequenced in a study of human T cells and chemical hapten exposure. TCRdb ran MiXCR on the RACE reads and lists one entry per CDR3 protein. The sample lists 300,000 to 450,000 distinct CDR3 sequences, 5% to 6.5% occurring once. This specimen consisted of whole blood, obtained in connection with sensitization to the hapten diphenylcyclopropenone (DPC). The receptors shown here come from a woman in her forties or fifties with alopecia areata. Some clones in this sample may be carry-over from other donors' samples. CDR3s include the opening cysteine and the closing phenylalanine or tryptophan. Each record gives: V gene, clone size, J gene, D gene, CDR3 protein, CDR3 DNA. A D gene is named only where the DNA matches it firmly. Clone size is stated in some rows and not others, as once, few, many or a class when expanded.

TRBV29-1,NA,TRBJ2-1,TRBD2,CSGREPPSNEQFF,TGCAGCGGGCGGGAGCCCCCATCCAATGAGCAGTTCTTC
TRBV28,many,TRBJ2-1,TRBD2,CASLRAGGSYNEQFF,TGTGCCAGCCTGAGGGCGGGGGGCTCCTACAATGAGCAGTTCTTC
TRBV18,NA,TRBJ2-3,NA,CASSAQPSSTDTQYF,TGTGCCAGCTCGGCACAGCCCTCTAGCACAGATACGCAGTATTTT
TRBV20-1,many,TRBJ2-7,NA,CSARDRDNYEQYF,TGCAGTGCTAGAGACAGGGACAACTACGAGCAGTACTTC
TRBV20-1,many,TRBJ1-5,TRBD1,CSAGTGGQPQHF,TGCAGTGCTGGGACAGGGGGCCAGCCCCAGCATTTT
TRBV11-3,few,TRBJ2-1,NA,CASSSNTPPNEQFF,TGTGCCAGCAGCTCCAACACGCCTCCCAATGAGCAGTTCTTC
TRBV5-1,many,TRBJ2-1,TRBD2,CASSYRTSGTDEQFF,TGCGCCAGCAGCTACAGGACTAGCGGGACGGATGAGCAGTTCTTC
TRBV6-1,few,TRBJ1-5,NA,CASSESGVSDQPQHF,TGTGCCAGCAGTGAGTCGGGAGTCAGCGATCAGCCCCAGCATTTT
TRBV15,many,TRBJ1-4,NA,CATSRELELFF,TGTGCCACCAGCAGAGAACTAGAACTGTTTTTT
TRBV29-1,many,TRBJ2-2,NA,CSVGPTGGSGELFF,TGCAGCGTTGGCCCCACCGGGGGTAGCGGGGAGCTGTTTTTT
TRBV29-1,NA,TRBJ1-5,NA,CSVGGSRYQPQHF,TGCAGCGTTGGGGGAAGCAGATATCAGCCCCAGCATTTT
TRBV13,many,TRBJ2-7,NA,CASSPRGGGSDEQYF,TGTGCCAGCAGCCCCCGCGGAGGGGGCAGCGACGAGCAGTACTTC
TRBV11-2,many,TRBJ2-1,NA,CASSLDGLGVGQFF,TGTGCCAGCAGCTTAGATGGACTGGGAGTAGGGCAGTTCTTC
TRBV20-1,many,TRBJ2-3,TRBD2,CSARAGLAGSADTQYF,TGCAGTGCTAGAGCGGGACTAGCGGGATCCGCAGATACGCAGTATTTT
TRBV7-8,few,TRBJ1-1,NA,CASSRSGGGRLNTEAFF,TGTGCCAGCAGCCGCTCTGGGGGGGGGCGTTTGAACACTGAAGCTTTCTTT
TRBV6-5,NA,TRBJ1-1,NA,CASRGEAFF,TGTGCCAGCAGGGGTGAAGCTTTCTTT
TRBV20-1,NA,TRBJ1-1,NA,CSARQRGAAGLNTEAFF,TGCAGTGCTCGACAGAGAGGGGCGGCGGGGCTGAACACTGAAGCTTTCTTT
TRBV6-5,NA,TRBJ1-1,NA,CASSRQRNTEAFF,TGTGCCAGCAGTCGACAGCGTAACACTGAAGCTTTCTTT
TRBV9,many,TRBJ1-1,TRBD1,CASSSGTGPNTEAFF,TGTGCCAGCAGCAGCGGGACAGGGCCGAACACTGAAGCTTTCTTT
TRBV29-1,many,TRBJ2-1,TRBD1,CSAYRGANEQFF,TGCAGCGCTTACAGGGGTGCAAATGAGCAGTTCTTC
TRBV7-9,many,TRBJ2-3,NA,CASSPPAMGASTDTQYF,TGTGCCAGCAGCCCTCCGGCTATGGGAGCTAGCACAGATACGCAGTATTTT
TRBV5-1,NA,TRBJ2-3,NA,CASSLGHHEDTQYF,TGCGCCAGCAGCCTGGGGCACCACGAGGATACGCAGTATTTT
TRBV30,NA,TRBJ2-3,NA,CAWSFDPGASTDTQYF,TGTGCCTGGAGTTTTGATCCCGGTGCTAGCACAGATACGCAGTATTTT
TRBV28,NA,TRBJ2-7,NA,CASTPDGLGIYEQYF,TGTGCCAGCACCCCGGACGGCCTGGGGATTTACGAGCAGTACTTC
TRBV7-2,few,TRBJ1-4,TRBD1,CASSLDRAASNEKLFF,TGTGCCAGCAGCCTCGACAGGGCGGCCTCTAATGAAAAACTGTTTTTT
TRBV29-1,many,TRBJ2-7,TRBD1,CSVDRGGSSYEQYF,TGCAGCGTCGACAGGGGGGGCAGCTCCTACGAGCAGTACTTC
TRBV6-5,NA,TRBJ2-7,TRBD2,CASSYRGTSGGISSYEQYF,TGTGCCAGCAGTTACCGCGGGACTAGCGGGGGGATTAGCTCCTACGAGCAGTACTTC
TRBV10-3,many,TRBJ2-7,NA,CAISESTRGEQYF,TGTGCCATCAGTGAGTCGACCCGCGGAGAGCAGTACTTC
TRBV11-3,few,TRBJ2-1,NA,CASSLGRAGEQFF,TGTGCCAGCAGCTTAGGCAGGGCTGGCGAGCAGTTCTTC
TRBV12-3/TRBV12-4,many,TRBJ2-3,NA,CASSLIGGDTQYF,TGTGCCAGCAGTTTAATAGGCGGAGATACGCAGTATTTT
TRBV28,many,TRBJ2-4,TRBD1,CASSLRDREGNIQYF,TGTGCCAGCAGTTTACGGGACAGGGAGGGAAACATTCAGTACTTC
TRBV20-1,few,TRBJ1-4,TRBD1,CSASQWEGAGNEKLFF,TGCAGTGCCAGCCAATGGGAGGGGGCAGGGAATGAAAAACTGTTTTTT